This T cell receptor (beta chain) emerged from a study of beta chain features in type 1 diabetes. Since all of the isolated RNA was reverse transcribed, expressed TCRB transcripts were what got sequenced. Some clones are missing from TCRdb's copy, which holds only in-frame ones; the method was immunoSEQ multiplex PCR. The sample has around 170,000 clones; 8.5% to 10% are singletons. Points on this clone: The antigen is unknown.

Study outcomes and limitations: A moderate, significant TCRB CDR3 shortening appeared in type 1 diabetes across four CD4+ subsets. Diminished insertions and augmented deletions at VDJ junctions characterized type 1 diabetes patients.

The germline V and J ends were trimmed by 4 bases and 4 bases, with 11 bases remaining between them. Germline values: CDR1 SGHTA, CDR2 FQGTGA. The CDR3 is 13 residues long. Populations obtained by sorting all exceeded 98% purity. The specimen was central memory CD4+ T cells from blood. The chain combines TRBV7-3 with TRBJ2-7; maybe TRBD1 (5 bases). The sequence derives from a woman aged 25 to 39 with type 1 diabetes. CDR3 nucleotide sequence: TGTGCCAGCAGCTCAGAGGACACGTACGAGCAGTACTTC. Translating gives CASSSEDTYEQYF. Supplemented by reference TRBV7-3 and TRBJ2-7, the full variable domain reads GAGVSQTPSNKVTEKGKYVELRCDPISGHTALYWYRQSLGQGPEFLIYFQGTGAADDSGLPNDRFFAVRPEGSVSTLKIQRTERGDSAVYLCASSSEDTYEQYFGPGTRLTVT.